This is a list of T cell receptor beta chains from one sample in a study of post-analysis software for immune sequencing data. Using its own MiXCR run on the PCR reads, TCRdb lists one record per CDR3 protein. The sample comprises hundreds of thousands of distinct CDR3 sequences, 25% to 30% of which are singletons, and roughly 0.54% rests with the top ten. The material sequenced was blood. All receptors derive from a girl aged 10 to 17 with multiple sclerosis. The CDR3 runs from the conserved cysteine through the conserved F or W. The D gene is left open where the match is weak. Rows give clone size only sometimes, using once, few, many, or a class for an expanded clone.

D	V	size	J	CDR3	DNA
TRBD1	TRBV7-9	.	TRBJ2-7	CASSFADRGYEQYF	TGTGCCAGCAGCTTCGCCGACAGGGGATACGAGCAGTACTTC
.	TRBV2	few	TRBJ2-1	CASRGTVGVSSYNEQFF	TGTGCCAGCAGAGGAACTGTGGGGGTTAGCTCCTACAATGAGCAGTTCTTC
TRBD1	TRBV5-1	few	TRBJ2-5	CASSFRTGARETQYF	TGCGCCAGCAGCTTCCGGACAGGGGCGCGAGAGACCCAGTACTTC
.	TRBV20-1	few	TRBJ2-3	CSAPGWTTTDTQYF	TGCAGTGCTCCAGGCTGGACTACAACAGATACGCAGTATTTT
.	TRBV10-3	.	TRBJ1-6	CAISTQGPSSPLHF	TGTGCCATCAGTACACAGGGACCGAGTTCACCCCTCCACTTT
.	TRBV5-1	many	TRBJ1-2	CASSLGTVANYGYTF	TGCGCCAGCAGCTTGGGGACGGTAGCTAACTATGGCTACACCTTC
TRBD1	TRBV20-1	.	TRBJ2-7	CSARDRNRGSREQYF	TGCAGTGCTAGAGATAGGAACAGGGGCTCGAGGGAGCAGTACTTC
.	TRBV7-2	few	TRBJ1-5	CASRAGSGNQPQHF	TGTGCCAGCAGGGCCGGGAGTGGTAATCAGCCCCAGCATTTT
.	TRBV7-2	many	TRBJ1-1	CASSLTVGRTTEAFF	TGTGCCAGCAGCCTCACCGTGGGGAGGACTACTGAAGCTTTCTTT
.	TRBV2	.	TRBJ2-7	CASSVGGVPGEQYF	TGTGCCAGCAGTGTAGGAGGGGTCCCCGGCGAGCAGTACTTC
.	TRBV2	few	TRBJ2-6	CASSGFVLTF	TGTGCCAGCTCTGGATTCGTCCTGACTTTC
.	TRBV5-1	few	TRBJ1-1	CASSGSAGTADTEAFF	TGCGCCAGCAGCGGCAGTGCCGGGACGGCTGACACTGAAGCTTTCTTT
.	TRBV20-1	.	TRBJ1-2	CSADAGRRGYTF	TGCAGTGCTGACGCAGGGCGTCGGGGCTACACCTTC
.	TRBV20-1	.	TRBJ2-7	CSAIVVGEQYF	TGCAGTGCCATAGTGGTCGGCGAGCAGTACTTC
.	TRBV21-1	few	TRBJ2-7	CASTLSLGPTYEQYF	TGTGCCAGCACACTATCTCTTGGCCCAACCTACGAGCAGTACTTC
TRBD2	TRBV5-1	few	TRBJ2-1	CASSLRLAVFNEQFF	TGCGCCAGCAGCTTAAGACTAGCGGTGTTCAATGAGCAGTTCTTC
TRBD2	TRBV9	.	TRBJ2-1	CASSALAGGLNEQFF	TGTGCCAGCAGCGCACTAGCGGGAGGTCTCAATGAGCAGTTCTTC
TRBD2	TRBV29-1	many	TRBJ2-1	CSVASGSAYNEQFF	TGCAGCGTCGCAAGCGGGAGCGCCTACAATGAGCAGTTCTTC
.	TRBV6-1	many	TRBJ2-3	CASSESAGKSTDTQYF	TGTGCCAGCAGTGAAAGTGCGGGCAAGAGCACAGATACGCAGTATTTT
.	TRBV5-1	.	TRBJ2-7	CASSFRPGHYEQYF	TGCGCCAGCAGCTTTCGCCCGGGACACTACGAGCAGTACTTC
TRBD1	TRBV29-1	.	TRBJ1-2	CSVRGQGYGYTF	TGCAGCGTTAGGGGACAGGGCTATGGCTACACCTTC
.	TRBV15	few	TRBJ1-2	CATSIPGTPSYGYTF	TGTGCCACCAGCATCCCCGGGACTCCATCCTATGGCTACACCTTC
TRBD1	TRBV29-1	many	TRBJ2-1	CSVGLGQTINEQFF	TGCAGCGTTGGGTTGGGACAGACTATCAATGAGCAGTTCTTC
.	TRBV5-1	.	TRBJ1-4	CASSLEGIGEKLFF	TGCGCCAGCAGCTTGGAAGGGATAGGCGAAAAACTGTTTTTT
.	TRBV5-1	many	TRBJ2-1	CASSLGLVNEQFF	TGCGCCAGCAGCTTGGGTCTAGTCAATGAGCAGTTCTTC
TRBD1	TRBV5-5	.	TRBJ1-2	CASSFTGTEYGYTF	TGTGCCAGCAGCTTCACCGGGACAGAATATGGCTACACCTTC
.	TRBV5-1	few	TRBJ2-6	CASSSILTSGANVLTF	TGCGCCAGCAGCTCAATATTAACCTCTGGGGCCAACGTCCTGACTTTC
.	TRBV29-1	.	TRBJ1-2	CSVGREGYGYTF	TGCAGCGTTGGGCGGGAGGGCTATGGCTACACCTTC
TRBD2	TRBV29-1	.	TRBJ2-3	CSVEHRLAGSTDTQYF	TGCAGCGTTGAACACCGACTAGCGGGGTCCACAGATACGCAGTATTTT
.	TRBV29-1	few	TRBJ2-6	CSVEAPGANVLTF	TGCAGCGTTGAGGCCCCTGGGGCCAACGTCCTGACTTTC
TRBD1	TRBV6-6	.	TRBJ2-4	CASSVTGPLAKNIQYF	TGTGCCAGCAGCGTGACAGGGCCTCTAGCCAAAAACATTCAGTACTTC
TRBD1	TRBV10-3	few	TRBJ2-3	CAISNPGTGDGDTQYF	TGTGCCATCAGTAATCCTGGGACAGGGGATGGTGATACGCAGTATTTT
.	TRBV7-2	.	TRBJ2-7	CASTRVTSSYNEQYF	TGTGCCAGCACCCGAGTTACGAGCTCCTACAATGAGCAGTACTTC
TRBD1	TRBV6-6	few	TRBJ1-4	CASSPPDRGLFF	TGTGCCAGCAGTCCCCCGGACAGGGGCCTGTTTTTT
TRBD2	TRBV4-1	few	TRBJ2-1	CASSHPSAGTSVHNEQFF	TGCGCCAGCAGCCATCCCTCAGCGGGGACTAGCGTTCACAATGAGCAGTTCTTC
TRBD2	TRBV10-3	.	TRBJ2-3	CAISAQRLAGSTDTQYF	TGTGCCATCAGTGCCCAGAGGCTAGCGGGGTCGACGGATACGCAGTATTTT
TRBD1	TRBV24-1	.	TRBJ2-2	CATSDSIRTGTNTGELFF	TGTGCCACCAGTGACTCGATACGGACAGGGACGAACACCGGGGAGCTGTTTTTT
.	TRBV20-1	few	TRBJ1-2	CSASGGQTNYGYTF	TGCAGTGCTAGTGGCGGGCAAACTAACTATGGCTACACCTTC
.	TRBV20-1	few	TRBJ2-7	CSASLRGGAYEQYF	TGCAGTGCTAGCCTCCGCGGAGGTGCCTACGAGCAGTACTTC
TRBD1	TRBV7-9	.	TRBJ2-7	CASSLGTGGSEQYF	TGTGCCAGCAGCTTAGGGACAGGGGGCAGCGAGCAGTACTTC
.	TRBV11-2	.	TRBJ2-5	CASSDWRDGGETQYF	TGTGCCAGCAGCGATTGGCGGGATGGGGGGGAGACCCAGTACTTC
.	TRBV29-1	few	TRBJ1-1	CSVQAYTEAFF	TGCAGCGTTCAGGCTTATACTGAAGCTTTCTTT
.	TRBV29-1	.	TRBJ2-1	CSVEDGGASEQFF	TGCAGCGTTGAAGATGGGGGGGCCAGTGAGCAGTTCTTC
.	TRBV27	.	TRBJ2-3	CASSLFGLPTDTQYF	TGTGCCAGCAGTTTATTTGGACTACCCACAGATACGCAGTATTTT
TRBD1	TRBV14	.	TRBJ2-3	CASSHAGTGADTQYF	TGTGCCAGCAGCCATGCCGGGACAGGGGCAGATACGCAGTATTTT
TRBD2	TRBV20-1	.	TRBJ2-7	CSASQGLAGGSNEQYF	TGCAGTGCTAGCCAGGGACTAGCGGGGGGCAGCAATGAGCAGTACTTC
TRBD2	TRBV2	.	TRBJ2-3	CASRFPGTSGGLDTQYF	TGTGCCAGCAGGTTCCCCGGGACTAGCGGGGGTCTTGATACGCAGTATTTT
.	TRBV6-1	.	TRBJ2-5	CASSEISGVETQYF	TGTGCCAGCAGCGAGATTAGTGGTGTGGAGACCCAGTACTTC
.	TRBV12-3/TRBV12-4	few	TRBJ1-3	CASSLDRNTIYF	TGTGCCAGCAGTTTAGATAGAAACACCATATATTTT
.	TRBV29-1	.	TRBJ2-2	CSVGLQGGLVGELFF	TGCAGCGTTGGTCTCCAGGGGGGGCTAGTCGGGGAGCTGTTTTTT
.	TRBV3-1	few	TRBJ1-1	CASQVNRGTEAFF	TGTGCCAGTCAAGTAAACCGGGGAACTGAAGCTTTCTTT
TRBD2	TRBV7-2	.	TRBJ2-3	CASSPWGGSTDTQYF	TGTGCCAGCAGTCCATGGGGGGGGAGCACAGATACGCAGTATTTT
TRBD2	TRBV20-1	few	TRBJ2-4	CSATKGTSGRIAKNIQYF	TGCAGTGCTACCAAGGGGACTAGCGGGAGGATAGCCAAAAACATTCAGTACTTC
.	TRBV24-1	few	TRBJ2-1	CATSDLGTGQQFF	TGTGCCACCAGTGATTTGGGGACGGGGCAGCAGTTCTTC
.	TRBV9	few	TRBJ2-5	CASSVTTVPQETQYF	TGTGCCAGCAGCGTCACTACAGTGCCCCAAGAGACCCAGTACTTC
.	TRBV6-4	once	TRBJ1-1	CASSGADGAEAFF	TGTGCCAGCAGTGGGGCTGACGGGGCTGAAGCTTTCTTT